The next 22 T cell receptor beta chains were all read from a single sample in a study of identical twins. TCRdb redid the calling of the 5' RACE reads with MiXCR, one entry per CDR3 protein. The table includes 1.5 million to 2 million distinct CDR3 sequences, about 31% detected once. Sequenced sample: cord blood. These receptors all stem from a newborn girl in good health.

This chain uses TRBV12-3 or TRBV12-4 with TRBJ1-4, with 8 bases lining up with TRBD1. V was clipped by 5 bases and J by 0 bases; unmatched bases: 14. The CDR3 loop spans 19 amino acids. CDR3 sequence (DNA): TGTGCCAGCAGTCCCTCCCGACACAGGGGGGTTTCAACTAATGAAAAACTGTTTTTT. This codes for CASSPSRHRGVSTNEKLFF.

This clonotype was seen more than once but under ten times. This chain joins TRBV5-1 and TRBJ2-7; D assignment may be TRBD1 or TRBD2 (5 bases each). Germline loops: CDR1 SGHRS, CDR2 YFSETQ. V lost 5 bases, J lost 2 bases, and 8 bases lay in between. The CDR3 runs 12 residues. DNA for the CDR3: TGCGCCAGCAGACGGGGCCCCTACGAGCAGTACTTC. Translating it yields CASRRGPYEQYF.

V gene TRBV28 combines with J gene TRBJ2-5, with TRBD2 matching over 12 bases. The CDR3 spans 13 residues. Germline CDR1 is MDHEN and CDR2 is SYDVKM. V lost 6 bases to trimming and J lost 13 bases; unmatched junction nucleotides: 9. The CDR3 here is CASRALAGGPGYF. CDR3 bases: TGTGCCAGCAGAGCTCTAGCGGGAGGGCCTGGGTACTTC. The full variable domain, completed using reference TRBV28 and TRBJ2-5, is DVKVTQSSRYLVKRTGEKVFLECVQDMDHENMFWYRQDPGLGLRLIYFSYDVKMKEKGDIPEGYSVSREKKERFSLILESASTNQTSMYLCASRALAGGPGYFGPGTRLLVL.

V gene TRBV7-9 combines with J gene TRBJ2-3; possible D gene TRBD2, 5 bases. In germline, CDR1 is SEHNR, CDR2 FQNEAQ (reference sequence). CDR3 length: 15 amino acids. V was clipped by 2 bases and J by 11 bases, with 20 bases between them. CDR3 nucleotides: TGTGCCAGCAGCTTAAGGGAGTTGGCCTCCTCGATGCAGTATTTT. It encodes CASSLRELASSMQYF.

The V call is TRBV28, the J call TRBJ1-5; possibly TRBD1 for D (5 bases). The CDR3 runs 18 residues. Trimming took 9 bases from V and 2 from J, leaving 26 bases between them. Per the germline V gene, CDR1 is MDHEN and CDR2 is SYDVKM. The CDR3 region has the DNA TGTGCCAGTATTCAAACCGGGACCTTTGATGGCGGCAATCAGCCCCAGCATTTT. Its protein product is CASIQTGTFDGGNQPQHF.

This clonotype came up many times. This chain uses TRBV29-1 with TRBJ2-1, with 13 bases matching TRBD2. Germline CDR1 and CDR2: SQVTM and ANQGSEA. This CDR3 contains 15 residues. J lost 3 bases, V lost 4 bases, and 3 bases had no gene match. CDR3 nucleotides: TGCAGCGTTGGGGGACTAGCGGGGAACTACAATGAGCAGTTCTTC. Amino acids: CSVGGLAGNYNEQFF.

Concerning this clonotype itself: One end of the junction is discordant with germline, which a read error may explain. The chain has TRBV7-9 and TRBJ1-2, with D hard to call. CDR1 and CDR2 (germline): SEHNR, FQNEAQ (reference sequence). This CDR3 has 13 amino acids. In DNA, the CDR3 is TGTGCCGGCAGCTGGACCGAGAGCTATGGCTACACCTTC. It codes for CAGSWTESYGYTF.

In DNA, the CDR3 is TGCAGTGCTAGACGGAGCTCCTACAATGAGCAGTACTTC. Protein: CSARRSSYNEQYF. J is TRBJ2-1 and V is TRBV20-1; no reliable D call. The tail of the sequence fits TRBJ2-7 better, so the J call may be wrong. The CDR3 spans 13 residues. Germline CDR1 is DFQATT and CDR2 is SNEGSKA (reference sequence).

The chain recombines TRBV6-6 with TRBJ2-7, with 10 nucleotides matching TRBD2. This CDR3 is built from 16 residues. V lost 2 bases, J lost 3 bases, and 7 bases stayed unmatched. Germline CDR1 MNHNY, CDR2 SVGAGI (reference sequence). In DNA, the CDR3 is TGTGCCAGCAGTTACGAAGCGGGGGGGCCCCACTACGAGCAGTACTTC. Translating gives CASSYEAGGPHYEQYF.

Remarks on this clonotype: With a much larger clone just one base away, this may be a read error. The J gene is TRBJ2-7, the V gene TRBV9; TRBD2 might be the D (6 bases). V was cut by 0 bases and J by 7 bases, with 17 bases left in between. The V gene's germline CDR1 is SGDLS and CDR2 YYNGEE. CDR3 length equals 15 residues. CDR3 protein: CASSVALGGSTEQYF. The CDR3 nucleotides read TGTGCCAGCAGCGTAGCCCTCGGGGGTTCTACTGAGCAGTACTTC. Together with reference TRBV9 and TRBJ2-7, the CDR3 gives the full variable domain: DSGVTQTPKHLITATGQRVTLRCSPRSGDLSVYWYQQSLDQGLQFLIQYYNGEERAKGNILERFSAQQFPDLHSELNLSSLELGDSALYFCASSVALGGSTEQYFGPGTRLTVT.

Only a few counts were recorded for this clonotype. This sequence joins TRBV2 and TRBJ1-2; 9 positions match TRBD1. The CDR3 length is 13 residues. CDR1 and CDR2 from the germline V gene are SNHLY and FYNNEI. The V gene end was trimmed by 6 bases and the J gene end by 4 bases; junction bases not matched to a gene: 3. DNA of the CDR3: TGTGCCAGCAGGGACAGGGGAAGCTATGGCTACACCTTC. It encodes CASRDRGSYGYTF.

Of note for this clonotype: The conserved closing phenylalanine or tryptophan is absent in this CDR3, likely reflecting a read error. The chain uses TRBV20-1 and TRBJ2-1; 11 bases align to TRBD2. V was pared by 0 bases and J by 2 bases, with 6 bases of the junction left unmatched. The CDR3 is made up of 17 amino acids. Per germline, CDR1 DFQATT and CDR2 SNEGSKA (reference sequence). The CDR3 is CSARDRASGRPYNEQFL. DNA of the CDR3: TGCAGTGCTAGAGATCGGGCTAGCGGGAGGCCCTACAATGAGCAGTTCTTG.

This clonotype was found a few times. DNA of the CDR3: TGTGCCAGCAGCCAACCCCCCCCCGATAACACTGAAGCTTTCTTT. Translation: CASSQPPPDNTEAFF. The chain recombines TRBV3-1 with TRBJ1-1; no reliable D call. V lost 2 bases and J lost 2, with 12 bases in between. This CDR3 has 15 residues. CDR1 is LGHDT and CDR2 is YNNKEL in the germline V gene (reference sequence).

This chain connects TRBV10-3 to TRBJ1-5; D gene ambiguous. V was trimmed by 0 bases and J by 10 bases, leaving 7 bases between them. The germline V gene has CDR1 ENHRY and CDR2 SYGVKD. The CDR3 covers 12 residues. CDR3 coding DNA: TGTGCCATCAGTGAGTCCCAGGTACCCCAGCATTTT. Translated, it gives CAISESQVPQHF.

The chain joins TRBV2 to TRBJ2-2; maybe TRBD2 (5 bases). CDR3 size: 15 residues. Germline-derived CDR1 and CDR2 are SNHLY and FYNNEI. V lost 7 bases and J lost 5, with 17 bases in between. The CDR3 DNA reads as TGTGCCAGCAACCGGGCAGGAGGCTCTACCGGGGAGCTGTTTTTT. Amino acid sequence: CASNRAGGSTGELFF.

The sample holds one count of this clonotype. V gene TRBV6-9 combines with J gene TRBJ2-1; D is undetermined. V was pared by 1 base and J by 0 bases, with 10 bases between. The CDR3 runs to 16 residues. The germline CDR1 and CDR2 sequences are MNHGY and SVAAGI. The CDR3 region is CASSYCDTSSYNEQFF. CDR3 DNA: TGTGCCAGCAGTTATTGCGACACGAGCTCCTACAATGAGCAGTTCTTC.

The J gene is TRBJ1-2, the V gene TRBV6-6, with D perhaps matching TRBD1 (5 bases). Per the germline V gene, CDR1 is MNHNY and CDR2 is SVGAGI (reference sequence). Between the trimmed V and J ends, which lost 2 bases and 8 bases, there was a span of 15 bases. This CDR3 region has 14 residues. DNA of the CDR3: TGTGCCAGCAGTTACGCCGACAGCCCCTGGGGCTACACCTTC. Translated, it gives CASSYADSPWGYTF.

This clonotype was seen a handful of times. The chain employs TRBV3-1 and TRBJ2-3; D is tentatively TRBD1 or TRBD2 (5 bases each). Germline V gives CDR1 LGHDT, CDR2 YNNKEL (reference sequence). The CDR3 sequence is 12 residues long. With 1 base removed from V and 14 bases from J, the gap between germline ends came to 13 bases. This CDR3 reads CASSQGFGAGYF. DNA for the CDR3: TGTGCCAGCAGCCAAGGTTTCGGGGCGGGGTATTTT.

The chain combines TRBV25-1 with TRBJ1-5, with 7 bases aligning to TRBD1. The CDR3 is made up of 14 amino acids. With 7 bases clipped from V and 4 bases from J, the junction kept 7 bases outside the gene matches. Per the germline V gene, CDR1 is MGHDK and CDR2 is SYGVNS. The CDR3 region is CASTSLGQNQPQHF. Written as DNA, the CDR3 is TGTGCCAGCACCTCATTGGGACAGAATCAGCCCCAGCATTTT.

This clonotype was found a few times. The chain employs TRBV6-1 and TRBJ2-7; D perhaps matches TRBD2 (6 bases). Germline CDR1 reads MNHNS; CDR2 reads SASEGT. CDR3 length: 12 amino acids. The V end was cut by 6 bases, the J end by 6 bases, with 12 bases between. The CDR3 loop is CASSKTAGEQYF. CDR3 coding DNA: TGTGCCAGCAGCAAGACAGCGGGCGAGCAGTACTTC.

The sample holds a few counts of this clonotype. CDR3 bases: TGTGCCAGCAGTTACTCGACCTACGAGATCGCAAATGAGCAGTTCTTC. As protein: CASSYSTYEIANEQFF. The chain has TRBV6-6 and TRBJ2-1; D gene unclear. Germline values: CDR1 MNHNY, CDR2 SVGAGI (reference sequence). This CDR3 spans 16 amino acids. V lost 0 bases and J 7 bases, leaving 16 bases between the germline ends.

The V call is TRBV19, the J call TRBJ1-5; no reliable D call. V dropped 5 bases and J dropped 10 bases, with 15 bases sitting between them. Germline-derived CDR1 and CDR2 are LNHDA and SQIVND (reference sequence). CDR3 length: 13 residues. CDR3 sequence (DNA): TGTGCCAGTAGTTTAACAACGGAGTCTCCCCAGCATTTT. Its protein product is CASSLTTESPQHF.